This TCR beta chain was recorded in a study of blood T cells in healthy people across ages. Study findings and constraints: Total diversity from one million sequenced T cells was likely underestimated. Expanded clonotype changes were possibly confounded by unknown donor CMV status.

Combining a sample-barcoded 5' primer with a J-beta primer mix, a second PCR ran for roughly 7 to 11 cycles. Unique molecular identifiers of 12 random nucleotides labeled each cDNA. MiXCR, applied by TCRdb to the 5' RACE reads, yields one record per CDR3 protein. Of roughly 1,800,000 distinct CDR3 sequences in the sample, roughly 49% were seen once. As regards this clonotype: As yet, its antigen is unknown.

The V and J ends lost 6 bases and 8 bases respectively, with 22 bases between them. Germline CDR1 reads SNHLY; CDR2 reads FYNNEI. The CDR3 sequence is 15 residues long. Donors were systemically healthy Caucasian individuals from Russia aged roughly 6 to 95 years. The receptor comes from a woman between 35 and 50 years old in good health. The chain recombines TRBV2 with TRBJ1-2; maybe TRBD1 (5 bases). The specimen was blood. The CDR3 bases are TGTGCCAGCAGCCCTGGGGGGGTCGTTGGAGAAGGCTACACCTTC. This sequence encodes CASSPGGVVGEGYTF.